This T cell receptor (beta chain) appears in the sequencing data of a study of cytomegalovirus exposure and HLA in healthy donors. Study results and limitations: The majority of CMV-associated TCR beta chains were reported as apparently HLA-restricted in a later analysis. Most of the TCR beta V segments (in an earlier analysis) were productive either about 87% or about 30% of the time.

Worth noting for this clone: Its target is not known.

V was trimmed by 3 bases and J by 0 bases, leaving 6 bases between them. CDR3 length equals 13 residues. Per germline, CDR1 SGDLS and CDR2 YYNGEE. This PCR relied on a set of 60 Vbeta primers and 13 Jbeta primers. The data were produced by immunoSEQ multiplex PCR, yet TCRdb's version contains in-frame clones alone and is incomplete. Among roughly 130,000 clones listed, over 65% were seen once. The sample comprised PBMCs. This receptor was taken from a woman aged 40 to 55 in good health and CMV-seropositive. This rearrangement joins TRBV9 to TRBJ1-1; unclear D gene. This CDR3 is CASSGHVNTEAFF. DNA for the CDR3: TGTGCCAGCAGCGGACACGTGAACACTGAAGCTTTCTTT.